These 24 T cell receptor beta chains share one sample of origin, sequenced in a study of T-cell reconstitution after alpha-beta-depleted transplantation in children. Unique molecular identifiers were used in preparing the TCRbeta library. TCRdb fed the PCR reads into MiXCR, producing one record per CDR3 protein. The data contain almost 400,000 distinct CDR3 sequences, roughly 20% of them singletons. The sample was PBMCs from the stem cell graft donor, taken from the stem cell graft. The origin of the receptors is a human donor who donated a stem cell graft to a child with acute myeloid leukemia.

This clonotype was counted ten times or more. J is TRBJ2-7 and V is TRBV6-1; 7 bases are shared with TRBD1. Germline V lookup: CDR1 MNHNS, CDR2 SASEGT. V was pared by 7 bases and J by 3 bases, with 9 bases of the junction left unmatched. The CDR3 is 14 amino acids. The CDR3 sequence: CASNPRQGGYEQYF. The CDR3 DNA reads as TGTGCCAGCAACCCACGACAGGGTGGCTACGAGCAGTACTTC.

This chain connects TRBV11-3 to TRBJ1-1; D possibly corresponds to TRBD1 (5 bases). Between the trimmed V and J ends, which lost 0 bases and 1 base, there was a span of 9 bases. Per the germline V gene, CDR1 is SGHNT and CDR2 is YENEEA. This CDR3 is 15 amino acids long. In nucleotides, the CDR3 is TGTGCCAGCAGCTTAGAAGGGGTATCGAACACTGAAGCTTTCTTT. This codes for CASSLEGVSNTEAFF.

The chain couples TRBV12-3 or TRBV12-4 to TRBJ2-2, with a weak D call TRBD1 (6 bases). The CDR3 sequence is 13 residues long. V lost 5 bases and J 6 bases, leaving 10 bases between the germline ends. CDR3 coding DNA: TGTGCCAGCAGTCTAACAGGGCCCGGGGAGCTGTTTTTT. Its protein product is CASSLTGPGELFF.

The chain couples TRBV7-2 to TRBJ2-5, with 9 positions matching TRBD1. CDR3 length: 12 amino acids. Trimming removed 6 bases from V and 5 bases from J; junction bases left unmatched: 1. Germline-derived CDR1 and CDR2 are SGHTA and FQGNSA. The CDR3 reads CASRQGAETQYF. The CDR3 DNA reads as TGTGCCAGCAGACAGGGGGCGGAGACCCAGTACTTC. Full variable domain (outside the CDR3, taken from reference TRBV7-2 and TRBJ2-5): GAGVSQSPSNKVTEKGKDVELRCDPISGHTALYWYRQSLGQGLEFLIYFQGNSAPDKSGLPSDRFSAERTGGSVSTLTIQRTQQEDSAVYLCASRQGAETQYFGPGTRLLVL.

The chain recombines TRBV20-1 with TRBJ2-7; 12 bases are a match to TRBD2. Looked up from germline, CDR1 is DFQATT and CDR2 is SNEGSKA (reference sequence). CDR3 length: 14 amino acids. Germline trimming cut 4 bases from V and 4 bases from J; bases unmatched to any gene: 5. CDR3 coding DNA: TGCAGTGCTAAGGGGACTAGCGGGTTGTACGAGCAGTACTTC. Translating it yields CSAKGTSGLYEQYF.

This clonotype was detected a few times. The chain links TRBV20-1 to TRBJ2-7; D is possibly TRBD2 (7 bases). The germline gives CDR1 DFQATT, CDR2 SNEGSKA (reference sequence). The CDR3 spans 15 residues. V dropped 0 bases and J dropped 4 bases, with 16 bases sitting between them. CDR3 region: CSARDLRAGTYEQYF. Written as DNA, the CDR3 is TGCAGTGCTAGAGATCTTCGAGCGGGGACATACGAGCAGTACTTC.

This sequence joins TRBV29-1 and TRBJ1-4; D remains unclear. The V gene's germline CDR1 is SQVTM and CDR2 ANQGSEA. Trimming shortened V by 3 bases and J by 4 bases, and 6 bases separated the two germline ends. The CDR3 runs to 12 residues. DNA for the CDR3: TGCAGCGTTGAGGGTGTTAATGAAAAACTGTTTTTT. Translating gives CSVEGVNEKLFF.

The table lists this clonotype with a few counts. The CDR3 nucleotides are TGTGCCAGCAGCTTAGAGGGGCCCGCCGGCCCTTCGCAGTATTTT. This gives the protein CASSLEGPAGPSQYF. V is TRBV7-2 and J is TRBJ2-3, with a weak D call TRBD1 (5 bases). The germline gives CDR1 SGHTA, CDR2 FQGNSA. The CDR3 is made up of 15 amino acids. V lost 1 base and J 10 bases, leaving 18 bases between the germline ends. The full variable domain, rest sourced from reference TRBV7-2 and TRBJ2-3, is GAGVSQSPSNKVTEKGKDVELRCDPISGHTALYWYRQSLGQGLEFLIYFQGNSAPDKSGLPSDRFSAERTGGSVSTLTIQRTQQEDSAVYLCASSLEGPAGPSQYFGPGTRLTVL.

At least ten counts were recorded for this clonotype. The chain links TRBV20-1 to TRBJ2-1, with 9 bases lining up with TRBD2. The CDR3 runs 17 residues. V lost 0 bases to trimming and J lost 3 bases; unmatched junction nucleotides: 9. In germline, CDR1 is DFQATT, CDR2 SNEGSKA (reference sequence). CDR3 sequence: CSARDLLAGVDYNEQFF. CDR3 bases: TGCAGTGCTAGAGATCTATTAGCGGGAGTCGACTACAATGAGCAGTTCTTC.

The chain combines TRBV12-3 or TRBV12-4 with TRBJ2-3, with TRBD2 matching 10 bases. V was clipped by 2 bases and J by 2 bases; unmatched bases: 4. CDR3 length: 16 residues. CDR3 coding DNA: TGTGCCAGCAGTTTACCTAGCGGGAGAGCCACAGATACGCAGTATTTT. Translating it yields CASSLPSGRATDTQYF.

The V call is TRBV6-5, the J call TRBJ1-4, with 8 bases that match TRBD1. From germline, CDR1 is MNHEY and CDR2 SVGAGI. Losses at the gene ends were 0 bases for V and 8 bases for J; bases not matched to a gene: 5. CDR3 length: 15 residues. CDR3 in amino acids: CASSYSPGGEEKLFF. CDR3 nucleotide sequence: TGTGCCAGCAGTTACTCGCCAGGGGGCGAGGAAAAACTGTTTTTT.

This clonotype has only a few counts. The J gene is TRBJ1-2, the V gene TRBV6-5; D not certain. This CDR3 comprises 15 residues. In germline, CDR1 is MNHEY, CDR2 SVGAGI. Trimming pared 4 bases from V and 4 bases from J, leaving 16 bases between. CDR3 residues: CASSSPGRSPYGYTF. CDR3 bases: TGTGCCAGCAGTTCCCCCGGACGGAGTCCCTATGGCTACACCTTC.

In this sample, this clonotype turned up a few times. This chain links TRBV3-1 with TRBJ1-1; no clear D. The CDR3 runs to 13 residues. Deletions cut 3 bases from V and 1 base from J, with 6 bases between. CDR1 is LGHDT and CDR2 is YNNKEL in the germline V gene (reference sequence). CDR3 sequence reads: CASSQWGNTEAFF. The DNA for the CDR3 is TGTGCCAGCAGCCAGTGGGGGAACACTGAAGCTTTCTTT.

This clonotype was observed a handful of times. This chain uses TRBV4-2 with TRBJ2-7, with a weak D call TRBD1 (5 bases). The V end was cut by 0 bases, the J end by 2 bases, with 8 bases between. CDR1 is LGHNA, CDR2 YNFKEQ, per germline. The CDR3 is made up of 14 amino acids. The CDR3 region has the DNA TGTGCCAGCAGCCAAGATGCAGGGACCTACGAGCAGTACTTC. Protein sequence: CASSQDAGTYEQYF.

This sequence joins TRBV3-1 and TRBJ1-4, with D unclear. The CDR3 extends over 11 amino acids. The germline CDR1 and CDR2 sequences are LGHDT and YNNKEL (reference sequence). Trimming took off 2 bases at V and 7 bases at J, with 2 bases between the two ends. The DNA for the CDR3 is TGTGCCAGCAGCCAACTTGAAAAACTGTTTTTT. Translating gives CASSQLEKLFF.

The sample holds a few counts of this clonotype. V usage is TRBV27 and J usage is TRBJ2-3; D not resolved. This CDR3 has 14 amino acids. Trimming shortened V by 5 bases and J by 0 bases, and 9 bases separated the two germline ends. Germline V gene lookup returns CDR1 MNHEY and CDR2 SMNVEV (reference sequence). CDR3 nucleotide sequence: TGTGCCAGCAGTCAAAAGTCTAGCACAGATACGCAGTATTTT. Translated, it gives CASSQKSSTDTQYF.

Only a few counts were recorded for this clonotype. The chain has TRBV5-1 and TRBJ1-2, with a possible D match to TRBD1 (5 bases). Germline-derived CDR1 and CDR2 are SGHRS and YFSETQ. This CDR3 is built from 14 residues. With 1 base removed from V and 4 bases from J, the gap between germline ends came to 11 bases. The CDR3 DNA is TGCGCCAGCAGCTTGAATACCGGGACCTATGGCTACACCTTC. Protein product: CASSLNTGTYGYTF.

The CDR3, as DNA: TGTGCCAGCTCACCTTGGGTCATTCGGACCGGGGAGCTGTTTTTT. Protein: CASSPWVIRTGELFF. This chain connects TRBV18 to TRBJ2-2; D is uncertain. Trimming cost V 3 bases and J 5 bases, with 13 bases left between them. Germline CDR1 is KGHSH and CDR2 is LQKENI. This CDR3 is built from 15 residues.

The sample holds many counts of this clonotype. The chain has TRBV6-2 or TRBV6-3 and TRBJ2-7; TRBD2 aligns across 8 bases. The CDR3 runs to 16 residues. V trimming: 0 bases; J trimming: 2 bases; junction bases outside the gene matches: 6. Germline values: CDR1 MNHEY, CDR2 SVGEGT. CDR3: CASSYSSREGTYEQYF. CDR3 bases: TGTGCCAGCAGTTACTCGAGTCGGGAGGGAACCTACGAGCAGTACTTC.

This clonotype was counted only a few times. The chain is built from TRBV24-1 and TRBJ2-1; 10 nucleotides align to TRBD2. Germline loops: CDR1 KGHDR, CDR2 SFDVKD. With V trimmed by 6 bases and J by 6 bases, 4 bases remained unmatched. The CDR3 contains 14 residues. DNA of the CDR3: TGTGCCACCAGTTTAGCGGGAGGATTCAATGAGCAGTTCTTC. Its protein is CATSLAGGFNEQFF.

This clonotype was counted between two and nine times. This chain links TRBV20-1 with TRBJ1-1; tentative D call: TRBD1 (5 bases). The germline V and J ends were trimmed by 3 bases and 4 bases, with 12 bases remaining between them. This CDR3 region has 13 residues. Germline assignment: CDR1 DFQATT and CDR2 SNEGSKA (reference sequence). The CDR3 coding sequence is TGCAGTGCTAGGCAGGGCTTGGGCACTGAAGCTTTCTTT. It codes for CSARQGLGTEAFF.

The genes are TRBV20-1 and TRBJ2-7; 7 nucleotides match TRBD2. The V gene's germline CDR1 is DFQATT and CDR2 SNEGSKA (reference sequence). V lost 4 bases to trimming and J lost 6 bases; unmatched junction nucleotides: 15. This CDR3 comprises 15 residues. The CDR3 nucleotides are TGCAGTGCTAAGCCCTCAGCGGGACCTTTAGGCGAGCAGTACTTC. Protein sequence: CSAKPSAGPLGEQYF.

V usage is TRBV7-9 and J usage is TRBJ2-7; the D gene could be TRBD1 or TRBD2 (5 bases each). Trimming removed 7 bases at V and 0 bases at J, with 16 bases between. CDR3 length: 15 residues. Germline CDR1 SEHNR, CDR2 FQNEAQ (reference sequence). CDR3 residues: CASIRRGPSSYEQYF. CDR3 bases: TGTGCCAGCATTAGACGGGGCCCAAGCTCCTACGAGCAGTACTTC.

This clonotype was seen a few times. In DNA form, the CDR3 reads TGCAGCGTGCAGGGGGTAGGCACTGAAGCTTTCTTT. Its protein product is CSVQGVGTEAFF. This chain links TRBV29-1 with TRBJ1-1; TRBD1 matches 7 bases. The CDR3 runs to 12 residues. Germline V gene lookup returns CDR1 SQVTM and CDR2 ANQGSEA. The V segment lost 6 bases and the J segment 4 bases; nucleotides outside the gene matches: 5.